This TCR beta chain was identified during a study of blood T cell repertoires in COVID-19. The CDR3 has 13 amino acids. The V gene end was trimmed by 3 bases and the J gene end by 2 bases; junction bases not matched to a gene: 2. From germline, CDR1 is SGHDT and CDR2 YYEEEE. In the source study's methods: Estimation of nucleated cell counts relied on the amplification of reference gene primers. Sequenced by immunoSEQ multiplex PCR; TCRdb stores in-frame clones only, minus some. For V, J and clone size, that table is used; D and trimming come from the DNA. The table shows around 210,000 clones, with around 89% occurring only once.

The clonotype originates from a young woman who had recovered from COVID-19. This sequence joins TRBV5-6 and TRBJ2-7; TRBD1 agrees at 7 bases. Sequencing used PBMCs or T cells enriched from blood (not recorded which). The CDR3 DNA reads as TGTGCCAGCAGCTATACAGGGGCCTACGAGCAGTACTTC. Protein: CASSYTGAYEQYF.